A single sample is the source of the 16 T cell receptor beta chains below, sequenced in a study of blood T cell repertoires in COVID-19. Sequencing was performed with immunoSEQ multiplex PCR; in TCRdb, only in-frame clones are kept and a portion is missing. The sample has under 250,000 clones, about 84% seen once. The sample consisted of peripheral blood. These receptors came from a woman aged 80 or older with acute or convalescent COVID-19.

The V gene is TRBV7-2, the J gene TRBJ2-4, with D possibly TRBD1 on 6 matching bases. Between the trimmed V and J ends, which lost 4 bases and 5 bases, there was a span of 15 bases. Germline CDR1 and CDR2: SGHTA and FQGNSA. The length of the CDR3 is 15 residues. This CDR3 reads CASSYSTGSQNIQYF. The CDR3 DNA follows: TGTGCCAGCAGCTACAGTACAGGGAGCCAAAACATTCAGTACTTC.

The chain joins TRBV19 to TRBJ2-5, with TRBD2 matching over 9 bases. V dropped 4 bases and J dropped 0; count of bases not matched to a gene: 6. Germline loops: CDR1 LNHDA, CDR2 SQIVND (reference sequence). The CDR3 extends over 16 amino acids. The chain's CDR3 is CASSTHRLADQETQYF. The CDR3 nucleotides read TGTGCCAGTAGTACCCACAGACTAGCGGACCAAGAGACCCAGTACTTC.

This chain connects TRBV27 to TRBJ2-7, with a possible D match to TRBD1 (6 bases). The germline gives CDR1 MNHEY, CDR2 SMNVEV (reference sequence). CDR3 length: 14 amino acids. Trimming removed 4 bases at V and 0 bases at J, with 10 bases between. The CDR3 reads CASSSYRDSYEQYF. The CDR3 nucleotides read TGTGCCAGCAGTTCATACAGGGACTCCTACGAGCAGTACTTC.

The chain uses TRBV5-4 and TRBJ2-7; a weak D match, TRBD1 (6 bases). This CDR3 has 15 amino acids. From germline, CDR1 is SGHNT and CDR2 YYREEE (reference sequence). V gave up 3 bases and J gave up 0 bases, with 13 bases separating them. The CDR3 loop is CASSSMLGGSYEQYF. DNA for the CDR3: TGTGCCAGCAGCTCGATGCTAGGGGGCTCCTACGAGCAGTACTTC.

V is TRBV4-2 and J is TRBJ2-1, with 8 bases aligning to TRBD1. Germline lookup yields CDR1 LGHNA and CDR2 YNFKEQ. V lost 4 bases and J lost 4; bases outside the gene matches: 9. The CDR3 spans 16 residues. CDR3 sequence (DNA): TGTGCCAGCAGCCGGCTCGGGACAGGTCTGTACAATGAGCAGTTCTTC. Protein: CASSRLGTGLYNEQFF.

This clone was counted only a few times. J is TRBJ2-7 and V is TRBV27, with D tentatively TRBD2 (6 bases). V lost 6 bases to trimming and J lost 3 bases, with 12 bases between them. The length of the CDR3 is 13 residues. Germline loops: CDR1 MNHEY, CDR2 SMNVEV (reference sequence). The CDR3 sequence is CASSLGGRYEQYF. The CDR3 coding sequence is TGTGCCAGCAGCCTGGGAGGCCGCTACGAGCAGTACTTC.

This chain uses TRBV5-1 with TRBJ2-5, with 9 bases fitting TRBD1. The junction had 6 bases not matched to a gene; V was cut back by 5 bases and J by 1 base. Germline assignment: CDR1 SGHRS and CDR2 YFSETQ. The CDR3 runs to 15 residues. The CDR3 DNA sequence: TGCGCCAGCAGGGGGGGACAGGGCCTCCAAGAGACCCAGTACTTC. As protein: CASRGGQGLQETQYF. Drawing the rest from reference TRBV5-1 and TRBJ2-5, the complete variable domain is KAGVTQTPRYLIKTRGQQVTLSCSPISGHRSVSWYQQTPGQGLQFLFEYFSETQRNKGNFPGRFSGRQFSNSRSEMNVSTLELGDSALYLCASRGGQGLQETQYFGPGTRLLVL.

This chain uses TRBV6-5 with TRBJ1-1; a possible D gene is TRBD1 (5 bases). The germline V gene has CDR1 MNHEY and CDR2 SVGAGI. Trimming pared 6 bases from V and 1 base from J, leaving 15 bases between. CDR3 size: 15 residues. The CDR3 DNA follows: TGTGCCAGCAGAGACGACAGCCTTCAGAACACTGAAGCTTTCTTT. It specifies CASRDDSLQNTEAFF.

This clone was observed once. The J gene is TRBJ2-5, the V gene TRBV11-2; a possible D gene is TRBD2 (6 bases). The germline V gene encodes CDR1 SGHAT and CDR2 FQNNGV. The CDR3 is 13 amino acids. V was trimmed by 6 bases and J by 9 bases, leaving 17 bases between them. CDR3 sequence: CASSSGRQGPQYF. The CDR3 nucleotides are TGTGCCAGCAGTTCGGGGAGGCAGGGACCCCAGTACTTC.

The rearrangement uses TRBV3-1 (or the pseudogene TRBV3-2) and TRBJ1-6; D remains ambiguous. The CDR3 sequence is 13 residues long. CDR1 and CDR2 (germline): LGHDT, YNNKEL (reference sequence). V dropped 5 bases and J dropped 12 bases, with 14 bases sitting between them. CDR3 nucleotides: TGTGCCAGCAGCGGCCCTGTCCCCCAACCCCTCCACTTT. It is translated as CASSGPVPQPLHF.

The chain links TRBV13 to TRBJ1-1, with 9 nucleotides matching TRBD1. V gave up 5 bases and J gave up 6 bases; unmatched junction bases: 10. This CDR3 region has 15 residues. Germline-derived CDR1 and CDR2 are PRHDT and FYEKMQ (reference sequence). The CDR3 spells CASSLKQGAMSEAFF. DNA for the CDR3: TGTGCCAGCAGCCTAAAACAGGGGGCAATGTCTGAAGCTTTCTTT.

The chain uses TRBV14 and TRBJ1-3; D call uncertain. Germline V gives CDR1 SGHDN, CDR2 FVKESK. CDR3 length: 11 amino acids. V lost 4 bases and J lost 8, with 6 bases in between. For the CDR3, the DNA is TGTGCCAGCAGCCTGGGCCACACCATATATTTT. This encodes CASSLGHTIYF.

J is TRBJ1-5 and V is TRBV10-3; TRBD1 matches 7 bases. The germline V gene encodes CDR1 ENHRY and CDR2 SYGVKD. The CDR3 loop spans 15 amino acids. With 10 bases clipped from V and 4 bases from J, the junction kept 13 bases outside the gene matches. CDR3 nucleotide sequence: TGTGCCACAGATCCCGGGACAGTGATTAATCAGCCCCAGCATTTT. Translated, it gives CATDPGTVINQPQHF.

The chain combines TRBV4-1 with TRBJ2-1; D may be TRBD2 (5 bases). V shed 0 bases and J shed 12 bases, with 18 bases lying between them. Germline-derived CDR1 and CDR2 are MGHRA and YSYEKL. The CDR3 is made up of 15 amino acids. CDR3 amino acids: CASSQDSIGLGVQFF. CDR3 bases: TGCGCCAGCAGCCAAGATTCGATCGGACTGGGAGTGCAGTTCTTC.

V and J are TRBV18 and TRBJ2-2; 10 bases map to TRBD1. The CDR3 runs 15 residues. CDR1 KGHSH and CDR2 LQKENI come from the germline V gene. V shed 5 bases, J shed 5 bases, and the junction held 5 bases outside the gene matches. The CDR3 spells CASSRQGAQTGELFF. The DNA for the CDR3 is TGTGCCAGCTCAAGACAGGGGGCGCAGACCGGGGAGCTGTTTTTT.

In its sample, this clone was seen once. The chain combines TRBV2 with TRBJ2-5, with D possibly matching TRBD1 (7 bases). The CDR3 has 13 residues. Trimming took 5 bases from V and 4 from J, leaving 11 bases between them. Germline V gene sequence: CDR1 SNHLY, CDR2 FYNNEI. CDR3: CASSLQGGETQYF. Here the CDR3 DNA reads TGTGCCAGCAGTCTCCAGGGGGGAGAGACCCAGTACTTC.